This is a list of T cell receptor beta chains from one sample in a study of blood T cells in healthy people across ages. Via MiXCR, TCRdb re-called the 5' RACE reads, giving one row per CDR3 protein. The table has some 1.4 million distinct CDR3 sequences, 35% to 45% seen once. The sample was blood. The receptors shown here come from a woman under 30 in good health. Each CDR3 is given with its conserved first and last residue. D genes are given only for firm matches. Clone size is shown for a subset of rows, as once, few, many or a class of expanded clone.

clone size: few; J gene: TRBJ2-7; V gene: TRBV5-1; D gene: .; CDR3 protein: CASSAGQKAYEQYF; CDR3 DNA: TGCGCCAGCAGCGCGGGACAGAAAGCCTACGAGCAGTACTTC
clone size: few; J gene: TRBJ2-1; V gene: TRBV27; D gene: .; CDR3 protein: CASSPSGGRNNEQFF; CDR3 DNA: TGTGCCAGCAGTCCTTCGGGCGGGCGAAACAATGAGCAGTTCTTC
clone size: .; J gene: TRBJ2-1; V gene: TRBV24-1; D gene: .; CDR3 protein: CATSDLSVGQASYNEQFF; CDR3 DNA: TGTGCCACCAGTGATTTGTCGGTCGGCCAGGCTTCGTACAATGAGCAGTTCTTC
clone size: .; J gene: TRBJ2-3; V gene: TRBV20-1; D gene: .; CDR3 protein: CSARDLTGSGHTDTQYF; CDR3 DNA: TGCAGTGCTAGAGATCTCACGGGGAGCGGGCACACAGATACGCAGTATTTT
clone size: .; J gene: TRBJ2-1; V gene: TRBV6-2/TRBV6-3; D gene: .; CDR3 protein: CASSTSSARIYNEQFF; CDR3 DNA: TGTGCCAGCAGTACTTCTAGCGCCAGAATATACAATGAGCAGTTCTTC
clone size: .; J gene: TRBJ1-2; V gene: TRBV2; D gene: .; CDR3 protein: CASSEKRADGYTF; CDR3 DNA: TGTGCCAGCAGTGAAAAGAGGGCCGATGGCTACACCTTC
clone size: .; J gene: TRBJ2-5; V gene: TRBV7-9; D gene: TRBD2; CDR3 protein: CASRGGLAVSEQYF; CDR3 DNA: TGTGCCAGCCGCGGGGGACTAGCGGTCTCTGAGCAGTACTTC
clone size: .; J gene: TRBJ2-1; V gene: TRBV12-3/TRBV12-4; D gene: TRBD1; CDR3 protein: CASSFRDRAYNEQFF; CDR3 DNA: TGTGCCAGCAGTTTCCGGGACAGGGCCTACAATGAGCAGTTCTTC
clone size: .; J gene: TRBJ2-1; V gene: TRBV12-5; D gene: .; CDR3 protein: CASGLRLADEQFF; CDR3 DNA: TGTGCTAGTGGTTTGAGGCTAGCCGATGAGCAGTTCTTC
clone size: .; J gene: TRBJ2-3; V gene: TRBV5-1; D gene: TRBD2; CDR3 protein: CASSDTENSGSPDTQYF; CDR3 DNA: TGCGCCAGCAGCGATACCGAGAATAGCGGGAGCCCAGATACGCAGTATTTT
clone size: .; J gene: TRBJ1-2; V gene: TRBV11-2; D gene: .; CDR3 protein: CASSFRTELYGYTF; CDR3 DNA: TGTGCCAGCAGCTTCCGGACAGAACTCTATGGCTACACCTTC
clone size: .; J gene: TRBJ1-2; V gene: TRBV7-9; D gene: .; CDR3 protein: CASKAMGHQSYGYTF; CDR3 DNA: TGTGCCAGCAAGGCCATGGGACACCAATCCTATGGCTACACCTTC
clone size: many; J gene: TRBJ2-1; V gene: TRBV7-8; D gene: .; CDR3 protein: CASSFLGAEQFF; CDR3 DNA: TGTGCCAGCAGCTTCCTCGGAGCTGAGCAGTTCTTC
clone size: .; J gene: TRBJ2-7; V gene: TRBV15; D gene: .; CDR3 protein: CATSRGDGFSYEQYF; CDR3 DNA: TGTGCCACCAGCAGAGGGGACGGATTCTCCTACGAGCAGTACTTC
clone size: many; J gene: TRBJ2-5; V gene: TRBV7-2; D gene: .; CDR3 protein: CASSLALGGETQYF; CDR3 DNA: TGTGCCAGCAGCTTGGCCTTGGGGGGAGAGACCCAGTACTTC
clone size: .; J gene: TRBJ2-1; V gene: TRBV6-1; D gene: TRBD2; CDR3 protein: CASTIGLADNEQFF; CDR3 DNA: TGTGCCAGCACAATAGGGCTAGCGGACAATGAGCAGTTCTTC
clone size: .; J gene: TRBJ2-7; V gene: TRBV12-3/TRBV12-4; D gene: TRBD2; CDR3 protein: CASSSIKTGDYKQYF; CDR3 DNA: TGTGCCAGCAGTTCCATTAAAACCGGGGACTACAAGCAGTACTTC
clone size: few; J gene: TRBJ2-1; V gene: TRBV2; D gene: TRBD2; CDR3 protein: CASSEYGLAGYNEQFF; CDR3 DNA: TGTGCCAGCAGTGAATACGGGCTAGCGGGCTACAATGAGCAGTTCTTC
clone size: few; J gene: TRBJ2-7; V gene: TRBV25-1; D gene: .; CDR3 protein: CASTPRDDSAYEQYF; CDR3 DNA: TGTGCCAGCACTCCTAGGGACGACTCAGCCTACGAGCAGTACTTC
clone size: few; J gene: TRBJ1-1; V gene: TRBV29-1; D gene: .; CDR3 protein: CSVAPGDPLNTEAFF; CDR3 DNA: TGCAGCGTTGCCCCCGGGGACCCATTGAACACTGAAGCTTTCTTT
clone size: once; J gene: TRBJ1-1; V gene: TRBV15; D gene: .; CDR3 protein: CATSRDFGNTEAFF; CDR3 DNA: TGTGCCACCAGCAGAGATTTTGGGAACACTGAAGCTTTCTTT
clone size: .; J gene: TRBJ2-1; V gene: TRBV5-1; D gene: TRBD2; CDR3 protein: CASSSNVAGGEQFF; CDR3 DNA: TGCGCCAGCAGCTCTAATGTAGCGGGAGGTGAGCAGTTCTTC
clone size: .; J gene: TRBJ1-1; V gene: TRBV5-1; D gene: .; CDR3 protein: CASSRYRDKNTEAFF; CDR3 DNA: TGCGCCAGCAGCAGATACCGGGACAAGAACACTGAAGCTTTCTTT
clone size: .; J gene: TRBJ1-6; V gene: TRBV20-1; D gene: .; CDR3 protein: CSARDQGDNSPLHF; CDR3 DNA: TGCAGTGCTAGAGATCAGGGCGATAATTCACCCCTCCACTTT